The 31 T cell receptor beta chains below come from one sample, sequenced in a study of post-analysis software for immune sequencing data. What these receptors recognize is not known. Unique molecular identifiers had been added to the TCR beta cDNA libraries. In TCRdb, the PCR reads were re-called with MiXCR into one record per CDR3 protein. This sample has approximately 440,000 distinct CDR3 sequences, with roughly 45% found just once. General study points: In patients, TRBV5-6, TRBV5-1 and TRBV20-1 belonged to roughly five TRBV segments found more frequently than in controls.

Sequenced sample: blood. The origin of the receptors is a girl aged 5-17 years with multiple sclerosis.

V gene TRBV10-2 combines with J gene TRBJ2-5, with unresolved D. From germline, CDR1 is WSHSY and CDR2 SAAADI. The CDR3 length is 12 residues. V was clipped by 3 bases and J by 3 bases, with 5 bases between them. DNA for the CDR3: TGCGCCAGCAGTGAAAGGGAAGAGACCCAGTACTTC. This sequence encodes CASSEREETQYF.

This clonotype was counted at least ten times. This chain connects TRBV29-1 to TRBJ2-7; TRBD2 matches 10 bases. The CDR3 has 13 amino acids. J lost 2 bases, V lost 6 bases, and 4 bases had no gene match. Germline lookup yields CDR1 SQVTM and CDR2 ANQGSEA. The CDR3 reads CSVGTSEAYEQYF. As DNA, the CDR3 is TGCAGCGTGGGGACTAGCGAAGCCTACGAGCAGTACTTC.

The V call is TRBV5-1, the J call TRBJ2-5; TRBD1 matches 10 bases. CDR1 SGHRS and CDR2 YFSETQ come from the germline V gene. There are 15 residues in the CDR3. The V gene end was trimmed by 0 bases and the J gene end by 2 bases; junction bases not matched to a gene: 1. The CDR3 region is CASSLGTGGQETQYF. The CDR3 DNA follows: TGCGCCAGCAGCTTGGGGACAGGGGGGCAAGAGACCCAGTACTTC.

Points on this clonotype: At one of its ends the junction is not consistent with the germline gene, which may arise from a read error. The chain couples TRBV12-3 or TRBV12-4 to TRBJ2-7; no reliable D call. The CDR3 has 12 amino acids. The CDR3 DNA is TGTACCAGCAGTCCGTCTTCCTACGAGCAGTACTTC. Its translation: CTSSPSSYEQYF.

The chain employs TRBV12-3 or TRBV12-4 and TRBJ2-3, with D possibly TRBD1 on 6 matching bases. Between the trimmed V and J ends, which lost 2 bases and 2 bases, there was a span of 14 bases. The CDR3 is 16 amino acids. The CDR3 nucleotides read TGTGCCAGCAGTTTAAGACAGGCGGCTTTCACAGATACGCAGTATTTT. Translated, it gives CASSLRQAAFTDTQYF.

CDR3 region: CASSQDMAGANEQFF. CDR3 DNA sequence: TGTGCCAGCAGCCAAGATATGGCAGGGGCCAATGAGCAGTTCTTC. The V and J genes are TRBV3-1 and TRBJ2-1, with D perhaps matching TRBD1 (6 bases). Germline assignment: CDR1 LGHDT and CDR2 YNNKEL (reference sequence). The CDR3 sequence is 15 residues long. The V end lost 0 bases, the J end lost 6 bases, and 12 bases lay between the germline ends.

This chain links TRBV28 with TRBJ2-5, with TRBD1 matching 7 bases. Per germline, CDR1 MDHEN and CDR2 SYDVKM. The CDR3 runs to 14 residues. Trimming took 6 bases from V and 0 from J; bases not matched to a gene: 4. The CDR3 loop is CASRGQAYQETQYF. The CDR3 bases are TGTGCCAGCAGAGGACAGGCGTACCAAGAGACCCAGTACTTC.

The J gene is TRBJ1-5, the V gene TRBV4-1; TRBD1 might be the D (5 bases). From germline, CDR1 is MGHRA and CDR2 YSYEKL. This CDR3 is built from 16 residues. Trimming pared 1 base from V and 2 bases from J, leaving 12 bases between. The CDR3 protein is CASSQVVQGGNQPQHF. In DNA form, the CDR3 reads TGCGCCAGCAGCCAAGTAGTTCAGGGTGGCAATCAGCCCCAGCATTTT.

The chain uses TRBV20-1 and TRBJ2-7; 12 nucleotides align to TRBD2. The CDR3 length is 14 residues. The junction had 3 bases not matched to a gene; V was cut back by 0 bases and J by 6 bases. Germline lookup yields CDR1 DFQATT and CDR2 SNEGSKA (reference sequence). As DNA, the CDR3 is TGCAGTGCTAGAGATCCTAGCGGGAGGGGCGAGCAGTACTTC. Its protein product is CSARDPSGRGEQYF.

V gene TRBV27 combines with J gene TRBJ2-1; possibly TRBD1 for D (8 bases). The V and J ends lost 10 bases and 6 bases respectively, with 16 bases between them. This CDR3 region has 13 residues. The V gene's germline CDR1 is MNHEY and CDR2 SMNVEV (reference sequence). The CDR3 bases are TGTGCCACCCAGGGGGCGGGAGTCAATGAGCAGTTCTTC. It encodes CATQGAGVNEQFF.

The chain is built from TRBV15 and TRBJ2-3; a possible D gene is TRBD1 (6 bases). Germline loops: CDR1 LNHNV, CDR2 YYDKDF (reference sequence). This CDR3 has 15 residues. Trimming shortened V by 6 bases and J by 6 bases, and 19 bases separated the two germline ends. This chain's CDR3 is CATSSTRGGGDTQYF. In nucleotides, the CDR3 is TGTGCCACCAGTAGCACCCGTGGGGGCGGGGATACGCAGTATTTT.

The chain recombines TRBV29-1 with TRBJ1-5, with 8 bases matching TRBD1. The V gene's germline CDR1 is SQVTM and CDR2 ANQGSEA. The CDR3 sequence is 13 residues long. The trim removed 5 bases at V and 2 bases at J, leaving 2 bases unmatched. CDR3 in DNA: TGCAGCGTTACACAGGGGGGCAATCAGCCCCAGCATTTT. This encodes CSVTQGGNQPQHF.

CDR3 bases: TGTGCCAGCAGCCAACCAACATACAATGAGCAGTTCTTC. This codes for CASSQPTYNEQFF. V and J are TRBV14 and TRBJ2-1; no clear D. The CDR3 consists of 13 residues. The V and J ends lost 2 bases and 4 bases respectively, with 6 bases between them. Germline V gene data show CDR1 as SGHDN and CDR2 as FVKESK.

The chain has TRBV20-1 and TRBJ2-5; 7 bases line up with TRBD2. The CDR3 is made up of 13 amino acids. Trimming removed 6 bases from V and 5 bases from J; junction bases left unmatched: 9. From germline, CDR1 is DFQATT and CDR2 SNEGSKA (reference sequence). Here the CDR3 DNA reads TGCAGTGCCGAGGTGGGGAGGGAGGAGACCCAGTACTTC. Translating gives CSAEVGREETQYF.

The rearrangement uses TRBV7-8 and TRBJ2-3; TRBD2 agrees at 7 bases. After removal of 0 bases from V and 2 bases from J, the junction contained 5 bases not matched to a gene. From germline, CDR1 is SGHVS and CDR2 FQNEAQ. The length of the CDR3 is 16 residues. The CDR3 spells CASSLAQGGDTDTQYF. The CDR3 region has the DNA TGTGCCAGCAGCTTAGCTCAGGGAGGGGACACAGATACGCAGTATTTT.

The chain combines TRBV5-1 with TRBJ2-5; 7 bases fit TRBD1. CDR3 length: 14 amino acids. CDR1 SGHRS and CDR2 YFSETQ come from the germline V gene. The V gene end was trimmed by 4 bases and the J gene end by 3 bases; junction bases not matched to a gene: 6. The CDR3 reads CASSHIDREETQYF. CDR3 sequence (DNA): TGCGCCAGCAGCCACATAGACAGGGAAGAGACCCAGTACTTC. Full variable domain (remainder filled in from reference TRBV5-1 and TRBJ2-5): KAGVTQTPRYLIKTRGQQVTLSCSPISGHRSVSWYQQTPGQGLQFLFEYFSETQRNKGNFPGRFSGRQFSNSRSEMNVSTLELGDSALYLCASSHIDREETQYFGPGTRLLVL.

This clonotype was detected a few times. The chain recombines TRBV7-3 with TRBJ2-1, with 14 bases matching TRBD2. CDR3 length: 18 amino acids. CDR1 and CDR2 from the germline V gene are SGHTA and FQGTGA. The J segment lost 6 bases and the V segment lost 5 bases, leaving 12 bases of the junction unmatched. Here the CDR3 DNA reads TGTGCCAGCAGCCAAAGGGACCTTGGACTAGCGGGAGGCAATGAGCAGTTCTTC. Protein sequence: CASSQRDLGLAGGNEQFF. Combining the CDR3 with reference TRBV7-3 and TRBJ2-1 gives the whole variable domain GAGVSQTPSNKVTEKGKYVELRCDPISGHTALYWYRQSLGQGPEFLIYFQGTGAADDSGLPNDRFFAVRPEGSVSTLKIQRTERGDSAVYLCASSQRDLGLAGGNEQFFGPGTRLTVL.

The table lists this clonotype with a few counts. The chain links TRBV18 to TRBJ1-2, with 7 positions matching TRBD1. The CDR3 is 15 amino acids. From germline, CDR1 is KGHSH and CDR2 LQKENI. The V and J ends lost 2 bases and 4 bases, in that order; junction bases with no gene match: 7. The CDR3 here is CASSPKGGSGYGYTF. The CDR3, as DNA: TGTGCCAGCTCACCAAAAGGGGGCTCCGGCTATGGCTACACCTTC.

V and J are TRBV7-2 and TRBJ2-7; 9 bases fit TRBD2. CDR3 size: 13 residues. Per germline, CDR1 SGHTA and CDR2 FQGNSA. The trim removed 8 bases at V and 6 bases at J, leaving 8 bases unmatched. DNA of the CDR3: TGTGCCAGCCGAATAGCGGGAGCCAGCGAGCAGTACTTC. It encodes CASRIAGASEQYF.

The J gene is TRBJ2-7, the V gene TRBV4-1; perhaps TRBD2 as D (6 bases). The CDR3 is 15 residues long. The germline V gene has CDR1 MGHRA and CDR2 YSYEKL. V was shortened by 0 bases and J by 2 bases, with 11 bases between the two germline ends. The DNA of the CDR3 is TGCGCCAGCAGCCAAGAAACGGGAGTCCCCTACGAGCAGTACTTC. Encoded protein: CASSQETGVPYEQYF.

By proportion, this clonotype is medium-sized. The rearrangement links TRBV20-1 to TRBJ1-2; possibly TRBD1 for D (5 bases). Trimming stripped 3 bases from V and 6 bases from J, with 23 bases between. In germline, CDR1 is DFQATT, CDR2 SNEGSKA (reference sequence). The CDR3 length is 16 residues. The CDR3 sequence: CSARKTRGAGSDGYTF. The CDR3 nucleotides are TGCAGTGCTAGGAAGACCCGAGGGGCGGGGTCCGATGGCTACACCTTC.

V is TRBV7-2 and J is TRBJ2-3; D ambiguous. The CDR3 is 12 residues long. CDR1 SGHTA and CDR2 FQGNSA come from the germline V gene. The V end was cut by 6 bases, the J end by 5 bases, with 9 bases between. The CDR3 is CASSPKGDTQYF. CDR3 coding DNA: TGTGCCAGCAGTCCGAAGGGAGATACGCAGTATTTT. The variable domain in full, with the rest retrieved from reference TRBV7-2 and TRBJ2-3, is GAGVSQSPSNKVTEKGKDVELRCDPISGHTALYWYRQSLGQGLEFLIYFQGNSAPDKSGLPSDRFSAERTGGSVSTLTIQRTQQEDSAVYLCASSPKGDTQYFGPGTRLTVL.

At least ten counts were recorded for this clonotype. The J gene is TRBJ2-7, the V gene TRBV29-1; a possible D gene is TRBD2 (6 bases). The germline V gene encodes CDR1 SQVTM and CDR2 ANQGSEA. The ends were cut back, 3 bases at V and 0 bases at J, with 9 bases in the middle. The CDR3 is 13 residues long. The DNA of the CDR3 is TGCAGCGTTGATTTGGGGGGCTCCTACGAGCAGTACTTC. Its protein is CSVDLGGSYEQYF.

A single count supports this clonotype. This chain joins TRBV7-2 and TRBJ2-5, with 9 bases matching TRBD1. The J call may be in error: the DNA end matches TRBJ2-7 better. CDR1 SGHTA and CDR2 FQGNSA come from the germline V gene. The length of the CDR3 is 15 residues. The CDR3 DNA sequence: TGTGCCAGCAGCTTAGGGGACAGGGAGGGCTACGAGCAGTACTTC. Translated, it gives CASSLGDREGYEQYF.

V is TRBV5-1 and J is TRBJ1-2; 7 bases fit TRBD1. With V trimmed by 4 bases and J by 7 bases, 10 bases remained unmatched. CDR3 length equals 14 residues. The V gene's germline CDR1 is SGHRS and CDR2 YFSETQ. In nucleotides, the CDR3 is TGCGCCAGCAGCACCAGGACAGGCGACTTTGGCTACACCTTC. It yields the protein CASSTRTGDFGYTF. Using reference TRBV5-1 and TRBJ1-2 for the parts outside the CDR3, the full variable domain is KAGVTQTPRYLIKTRGQQVTLSCSPISGHRSVSWYQQTPGQGLQFLFEYFSETQRNKGNFPGRFSGRQFSNSRSEMNVSTLELGDSALYLCASSTRTGDFGYTFGSGTRLTVV.

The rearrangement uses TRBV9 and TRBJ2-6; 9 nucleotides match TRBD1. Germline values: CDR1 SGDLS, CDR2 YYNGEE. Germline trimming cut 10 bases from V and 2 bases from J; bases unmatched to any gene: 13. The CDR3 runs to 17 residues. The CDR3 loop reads CASDTGTGLTGANVLTF. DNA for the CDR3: TGTGCCTCTGATACCGGGACAGGGTTAACTGGGGCCAACGTCCTGACTTTC. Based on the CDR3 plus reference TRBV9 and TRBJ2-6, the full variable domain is DSGVTQTPKHLITATGQRVTLRCSPRSGDLSVYWYQQSLDQGLQFLIQYYNGEERAKGNILERFSAQQFPDLHSELNLSSLELGDSALYFCASDTGTGLTGANVLTFGAGSRLTVL.

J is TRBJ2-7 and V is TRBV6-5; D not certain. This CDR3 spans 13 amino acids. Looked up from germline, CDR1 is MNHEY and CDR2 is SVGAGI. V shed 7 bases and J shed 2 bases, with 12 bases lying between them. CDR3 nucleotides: TGTGCCAGCATCGCTTCGTCAACCTACGAGCAGTACTTC. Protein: CASIASSTYEQYF.

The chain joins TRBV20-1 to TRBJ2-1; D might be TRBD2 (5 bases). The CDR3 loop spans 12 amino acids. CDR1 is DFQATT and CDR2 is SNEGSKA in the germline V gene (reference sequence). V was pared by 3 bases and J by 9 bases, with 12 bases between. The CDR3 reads CSARASPGEQFF. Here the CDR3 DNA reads TGCAGTGCTAGGGCTAGCCCCGGTGAGCAGTTCTTC.

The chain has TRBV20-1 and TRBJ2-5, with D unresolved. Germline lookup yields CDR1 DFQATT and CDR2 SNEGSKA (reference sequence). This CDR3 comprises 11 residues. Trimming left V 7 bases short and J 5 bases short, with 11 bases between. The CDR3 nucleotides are TGCAGTGTGGTGGGATTGGAGACCCAGTACTTC. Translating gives CSVVGLETQYF.

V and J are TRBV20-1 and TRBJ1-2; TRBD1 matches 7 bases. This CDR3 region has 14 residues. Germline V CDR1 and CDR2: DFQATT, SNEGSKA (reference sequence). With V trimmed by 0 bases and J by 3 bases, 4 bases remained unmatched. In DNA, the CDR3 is TGCAGTGCTAGAGAGGAAGGGGGCGACTATGGCTACACCTTC. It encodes CSAREEGGDYGYTF.

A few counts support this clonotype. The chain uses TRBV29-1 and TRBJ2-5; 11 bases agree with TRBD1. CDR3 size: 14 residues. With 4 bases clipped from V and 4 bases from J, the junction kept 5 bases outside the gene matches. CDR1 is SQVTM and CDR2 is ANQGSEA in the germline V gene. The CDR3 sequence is CSVGTGGAGETQYF. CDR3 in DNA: TGCAGCGTTGGGACAGGGGGCGCAGGAGAGACCCAGTACTTC.